This record looks at one T cell receptor (beta chain) sequence and its context. Its specificity is unknown. This record belongs to a study of chemoradiotherapy in HPV16-positive cancers. Study at large: Functional T-cell assays on two HPV16-positive patients' cells defined candidate HPV-specific clones and common TCR motifs.

Study-wide results and caveats: Functional assays defining HPV-specific T cells used only a couple of HPV16-positive patients. During treatment, candidate HPV-specific clones and E7-related motifs expanded in tumor. In HPV16-positive patients, HPV-responsive T-cell expansion tracked better recurrence-free survival.

Clones were sequenced by immunoSEQ multiplex PCR, and TCRdb holds only the in-frame ones, with some missing. The sample carries tens of thousands of clones, 85% to 90% recorded once. Germline assignment: CDR1 SGDLS and CDR2 YYNGEE. Between the trimmed V and J ends, which lost 0 bases and 9 bases, there was a span of 7 bases. The CDR3 consists of 12 residues. The TCR was taken from a human donor with HPV-associated anogenital cancer. This chain uses TRBV9 with TRBJ1-5; no clear D. This specimen was blood, taken from a patient who underwent chemoradiotherapy. CDR3: CASSVGAGPQHF. The CDR3 DNA reads as TGTGCCAGCAGCGTAGGTGCCGGGCCCCAGCATTTT.